A selection of T cell receptor beta chains follows, all from one sample in a study of cytomegalovirus exposure and HLA in healthy donors. Profiled with immunoSEQ multiplex PCR; TCRdb holds only in-frame clones, not every one. The sample consists of 130,000 or so clones, just under 80% of them appearing once. Material: PBMCs. These receptor sequences come from a man aged 25 to 40 in good health and CMV-seronegative. Both conserved end residues are part of each CDR3. D genes are given only for firm matches. Clone size, where shown, is once, few, many, or a class for clones that have expanded.

TRBV7-2,NA,TRBJ2-7,NA,TGTGCCAGCAGCTTAAGGGGGGGGTCAATTTACGAGCAGTACTTC,CASSLRGGSIYEQYF
TRBV4-2,TRBD2,TRBJ2-5,NA,TGTGCCAGCAGCCAGACTAGCCTAGAGACCCAGTACTTC,CASSQTSLETQYF
TRBV6-5,NA,TRBJ2-3,NA,TGTGCCAGCAGACCCACTGTGGGGGCGCAAGATACGCAGTATTTT,CASRPTVGAQDTQYF
TRBV7-2,NA,TRBJ1-3,few,TGTGCCAGCAGCGCATACAACCCGGGGACTTATTCTGGAAACACCATATATTTT,CASSAYNPGTYSGNTIYF
TRBV28,TRBD1,TRBJ2-7,once,TGTGCCAGCAGCCATACGGGACAGGACTACGAGCAGTACTTC,CASSHTGQDYEQYF
TRBV2,NA,TRBJ2-3,few,TGTGCCAGCAATACCCTATCCACAGATACGCAGTATTTT,CASNTLSTDTQYF
TRBV28,NA,TRBJ2-7,NA,TGTGCCAGCAGTCCAAGGGGCGGAGACGAGCAGTACTTC,CASSPRGGDEQYF
TRBV2,TRBD1,TRBJ2-5,NA,TGTGCCAGCAGTCGGGACAGGCCAGAGACCCAGTACTTC,CASSRDRPETQYF
TRBV7-8,TRBD2,TRBJ2-1,NA,TGTGCCAGCAGCTTAGCTGCACTAGCGGCAGCCTTTTCCACCTACAATGAGCAGTTCTTC,CASSLAALAAAFSTYNEQFF
TRBV1,NA,TRBJ2-5,NA,TGCACCAGCAGCCCCTACCTCTTGCACCAAGAGACCCAGTACTTC,CTSSPYLLHQETQYF
TRBV5-6,NA,TRBJ1-1,NA,TGTGCCAGCAGCTTTAGCCCGAGGGTTAGCACTGAAGCTTTCTTT,CASSFSPRVSTEAFF
TRBV2,TRBD1,TRBJ2-1,NA,TGTGCCAGCAGTGAAGTTGGGACAGGGGGCTGGGATGAGCAGTTCTTC,CASSEVGTGGWDEQFF
TRBV19,TRBD2,TRBJ2-5,NA,TGTGCCAGTAGTATAAGGGGACTAGGACAAGAGACCCAGTACTTC,CASSIRGLGQETQYF
TRBV7-2,NA,TRBJ1-1,NA,TGTGCCAGCAGCTTAATCCGTAACACTGAAGCTTTCTTT,CASSLIRNTEAFF
TRBV19,TRBD1,TRBJ1-5,NA,TGTGCCAGTGTCCGGGACAGAAATCAGCCCCAGCATTTT,CASVRDRNQPQHF
TRBV4-1,TRBD2,TRBJ2-1,NA,TGCGCCAGCAGCCAAGAACAACTAGCGGTCTCCTACAATGAGCAGTTCTTC,CASSQEQLAVSYNEQFF
TRBV5-4,NA,TRBJ2-5,NA,TGTGCCAGCAGCTTGCCGGGGCGGGACGGTGAGACCCAGTACTTC,CASSLPGRDGETQYF
TRBV29-1,NA,TRBJ2-1,NA,TGCAGCGTTGAAGTGGGAGGTCTTAATGAGCAGTTCTTC,CSVEVGGLNEQFF
TRBV7-9,TRBD1,TRBJ1-2,NA,TGTGCCAGCAGCTTAGGGACAGGGTACAACTATGGCTACACCTTC,CASSLGTGYNYGYTF
TRBV2,TRBD1,TRBJ2-7,NA,TGTGCCAGCAGTTCTCCCGGGACAGGATCCTACGAGCAGTACTTC,CASSSPGTGSYEQYF
TRBV4-2,NA,TRBJ2-5,NA,TGTGCCAGCAGCCAACGTCGGGACTTCCAAGAGACCCAGTACTTC,CASSQRRDFQETQYF
TRBV19,NA,TRBJ1-1,once,TGTGCCAGTAGTATGATAGACAACCCCACTGAAGCTTTCTTT,CASSMIDNPTEAFF
TRBV28,NA,TRBJ2-7,NA,TGTGCCAGCAGTGGGGGGGCGTCCTACGAGCAGTACTTC,CASSGGASYEQYF
TRBV6-6,TRBD1,TRBJ1-1,NA,TGTGCCAGCAGCCCGACAGGGCTTGACACTGAAGCTTTCTTT,CASSPTGLDTEAFF
TRBV4-1,TRBD2,TRBJ2-3,NA,TGCGCCAGCTCCGGGGGGGATACGCAGTATTTT,CASSGGDTQYF
TRBV7-2,TRBD2,TRBJ2-7,NA,TGTGCCAGCAGCTTAGTAGCGGGGGGGTACGAGCAGTACTTC,CASSLVAGGYEQYF
TRBV15,NA,TRBJ2-5,few,TGTGCCACCAGCAGAGCCGAGGAGACCCAGTACTTC,CATSRAEETQYF
TRBV4-3,TRBD1,TRBJ1-6,NA,TGCGCCAGCAGCCCGTCAGGGGGAACCTATAATTCACCCCTCCACTTT,CASSPSGGTYNSPLHF
TRBV4-1,NA,TRBJ2-3,NA,TGCGCCAGCAGCCAAGAACCGGGAGCCACAGATACGCAGTATTTT,CASSQEPGATDTQYF
TRBV7-9,NA,TRBJ1-5,NA,TGTGCCAGCAGCTTAGTAAGAGGAGGCGGCAATCAGCCCCAGCATTTT,CASSLVRGGGNQPQHF
TRBV7-2,NA,TRBJ2-4,NA,TGTGCCAGCAGCTTGGGGCCTCGAGACATTCAGTACTTC,CASSLGPRDIQYF
TRBV29-1,NA,TRBJ1-1,few,TGCAGCGTTGAAGTGCGGGGGATGAACACTGAAGCTTTCTTT,CSVEVRGMNTEAFF
TRBV9,TRBD1,TRBJ2-5,NA,TGTGCCAGCAGCGTAGGGAGGGGACAGGGGGGTGTAGAGACCCAGTACTTC,CASSVGRGQGGVETQYF
TRBV4-3,NA,TRBJ2-1,NA,TGCGCCAGCAGCCAAGAAGGACAAGATTACAATGAGCAGTTCTTC,CASSQEGQDYNEQFF
TRBV6-6,TRBD2,TRBJ2-1,few,TGTGCCAGCACTGGACTAGCGGGAGTGGATGAGCAGTTCTTC,CASTGLAGVDEQFF
TRBV5-1,NA,TRBJ2-7,NA,TGCGCCAGCAGCTTGGCCACGGGTTACGAGCAGTACTTC,CASSLATGYEQYF
TRBV28,NA,TRBJ2-7,few,TGTGCCAGCAGTTTACAGGGTACTGTCTCCTACGAGCAGTACTTC,CASSLQGTVSYEQYF
TRBV29-1,TRBD1,TRBJ2-3,few,TGCAGCGTTGGACAGGGAGGCACAGATACGCAGTATTTT,CSVGQGGTDTQYF
TRBV2,TRBD1,TRBJ1-2,once,TGTGCCAGCAGTTTGGGACAGGAATATGGCTACACCTTC,CASSLGQEYGYTF
TRBV28,TRBD1,TRBJ1-2,NA,TGTGCCAGCAGAAAACAGGGGGCGAGATATGGCTACACCTTC,CASRKQGARYGYTF
TRBV7-3,NA,TRBJ2-7,NA,TGTGCCAGCAGGTCTGGGACTTCCTACGAGCAGTACTTC,CASRSGTSYEQYF
TRBV7-2,TRBD1,TRBJ2-7,NA,TGTGCCAGCAGCTTGGACAGGTTCACCTACGAGCAGTACTTC,CASSLDRFTYEQYF
TRBV4-2,NA,TRBJ2-3,NA,TGTGCCAGCAGCGCACAATTAGATACGCAGTATTTT,CASSAQLDTQYF
TRBV5-1,TRBD1,TRBJ2-3,NA,TGCGCCAGCAGTCGGACAGGGTGGGAAGATACGCAGTATTTT,CASSRTGWEDTQYF
TRBV4-2,NA,TRBJ1-3,once,TGTGCCAGCAGCCCCCAGACAGGAGGAATGAACAGCATATATTTT,CASSPQTGGMNSIYF
TRBV6-5,NA,TRBJ2-7,NA,TGTGCCAGCAGCCCTCCGGGATTTTCCTACGAGCAGTACTTC,CASSPPGFSYEQYF
TRBV19,TRBD1,TRBJ1-1,NA,TGTGCCAGTCGGGACAGAATGAACACTGAAGCTTTCTTT,CASRDRMNTEAFF
TRBV7-2,NA,TRBJ1-2,NA,TGTGCCAGCAGCTTTTCAGGGTCTGGCTACACCTTC,CASSFSGSGYTF
TRBV6-6,NA,TRBJ2-3,NA,TGTGCCAGCAGGACTAGAATCACAGATACGCAGTATTTT,CASRTRITDTQYF
TRBV5-1,NA,TRBJ1-5,few,TGCGCCAGCAGCTTGGACGGGGATCAGCCCCAGCATTTT,CASSLDGDQPQHF
TRBV4-3,TRBD2,TRBJ2-1,few,TGCGCCAGCAGCCAAGTGGATAGCGGGGGGGCGGCTGAGCAGTTCTTC,CASSQVDSGGAAEQFF
TRBV30,TRBD2,TRBJ2-5,NA,TGTGCCTGGAGCCTAGCGGGAGTACAGACCCAGTACTTC,CAWSLAGVQTQYF
TRBV4-2,NA,TRBJ2-2,NA,TGTGCCAGCAGCGCATACAGGGAGATACCCGGGGAGCTGTTTTTT,CASSAYREIPGELFF
TRBV4-1,TRBD2,TRBJ2-1,NA,TGCGCCAGCAGCCTGACTAGCGGGGGGATCTACAATGAGCAGTTCTTC,CASSLTSGGIYNEQFF